This TCR beta chain was sequenced in a study of blood T cell repertoires in COVID-19. Across the whole study: The United States, Italy and Spain supplied acute and convalescent COVID-19 samples. The cDNA or gDNA used as material had been derived from T cells, B-cell-depleted T cells, or PBMCs.

Recruited during active infection, patients (from Seattle) were subsequently followed longitudinally. Unmatched junction bases numbered 9, after V lost 2 bases and J lost 0 bases. CDR3 size: 19 residues. Per the germline V gene, CDR1 is SEHNR and CDR2 is FQNEAQ (reference sequence). Profiled with immunoSEQ multiplex PCR; TCRdb holds only in-frame clones, not every one. Among fewer than 300,000 clones listed, approximately 91% were seen once. The source is a woman younger than 45 with COVID-19, enrolled during active disease. The genes are TRBV7-9 and TRBJ2-5, with 13 nucleotides matching TRBD2. The sequenced sample consisted of peripheral blood. The CDR3 protein is CASSLRAGTSGNYQETQYF. CDR3 in DNA: TGTGCCAGCAGCTTAAGGGCCGGGACTAGCGGGAATTACCAAGAGACCCAGTACTTC.